These T cell receptor beta chains were read from a single sample in a study of shared clonotypes between healthy human individuals. Sequencing was performed with immunoSEQ multiplex PCR; in TCRdb, only in-frame clones are kept and a portion is missing. Of approximately 500,000 clones listed, about 96% are singletons. Input material: naive CD4+ T cells sorted from blood. These receptors came from a woman aged 25 to 39 in good health. The CDR3 runs from the conserved cysteine through the conserved F or W. The order of the fields is clone size, V gene, J gene, CDR3 length, D gene, CDR3 protein, CDR3 DNA. The D gene is left open where the match is weak. Not every row has a clone size; where given, it reads once, few, many or a size class.

size: once
V: TRBV11-2
J: TRBJ1-6
length: 17
D: .
CDR3: CASSLVGGAGLNSPLHF
DNA: TGTGCCAGCAGCTTAGTCGGGGGGGCAGGCCTAAATTCACCCCTCCACTTT

size: .
V: TRBV2
J: TRBJ2-3
length: 13
D: TRBD2
CDR3: CATQREGTDTQYF
DNA: TGTGCCACTCAGCGGGAGGGGACAGATACGCAGTATTTT

size: .
V: TRBV30
J: TRBJ2-5
length: 12
D: .
CDR3: CALSGGQETQYF
DNA: TGTGCGCTGTCTGGGGGCCAAGAGACCCAGTACTTC

size: .
V: TRBV15
J: TRBJ2-5
length: 14
D: .
CDR3: CATRVHSTPGTQYF
DNA: TGTGCCACCAGAGTTCACAGCACCCCAGGGACCCAGTACTTC

size: .
V: TRBV28
J: TRBJ2-7
length: 16
D: TRBD2
CDR3: CASSFNLADLSYEQYF
DNA: TGTGCCAGCAGTTTCAATCTAGCGGATCTCTCCTACGAGCAGTACTTC

size: few
V: TRBV2
J: TRBJ1-5
length: 13
D: .
CDR3: CASRTYSNQPQHF
DNA: TGTGCCAGCAGAACGTATAGCAATCAGCCCCAGCATTTT

size: .
V: TRBV28
J: TRBJ2-7
length: 15
D: .
CDR3: CASSSWGVGNYEQYF
DNA: TGTGCCAGCAGTTCCTGGGGGGTGGGGAACTACGAGCAGTACTTC

size: .
V: TRBV27
J: TRBJ2-7
length: 12
D: TRBD2
CDR3: CASGYAGVEQYF
DNA: TGTGCCAGCGGATATGCGGGAGTCGAGCAGTACTTC

size: .
V: TRBV11-2
J: TRBJ2-5
length: 12
D: .
CDR3: CASSRSGKTQYF
DNA: TGTGCCAGCAGCAGGTCAGGGAAGACCCAGTACTTC

size: .
V: TRBV28
J: TRBJ2-1
length: 15
D: TRBD2
CDR3: CASSLAGSSYNEQFF
DNA: TGTGCCAGCAGTCTAGCGGGTAGCTCCTACAATGAGCAGTTCTTC

size: .
V: TRBV5-1
J: TRBJ1-5
length: 15
D: .
CDR3: CASSLAPGARQPQHF
DNA: TGCGCCAGCAGCTTGGCCCCGGGGGCCCGGCAGCCCCAGCATTTT

size: .
V: TRBV7-2
J: TRBJ2-7
length: 15
D: .
CDR3: CASSFLQQSSYEQYF
DNA: TGTGCCAGCAGCTTTTTGCAGCAAAGCTCCTACGAGCAGTACTTC

size: .
V: TRBV28
J: TRBJ1-5
length: 13
D: TRBD1
CDR3: CASSLNRGRRQHF
DNA: TGTGCCAGCAGCCTTAACAGGGGGCGCAGACAGCATTTT

size: .
V: TRBV29-1
J: TRBJ2-7
length: 15
D: TRBD1
CDR3: CSVLKFRDRDYEQYF
DNA: TGCAGCGTTCTAAAGTTCCGGGACAGGGATTACGAGCAGTACTTC

size: .
V: TRBV5-4
J: TRBJ2-1
length: 17
D: TRBD2
CDR3: CASSLRLLAGDYNEQFF
DNA: TGTGCCAGCAGCTTGCGACTACTAGCGGGAGACTACAATGAGCAGTTCTTC

size: .
V: TRBV6-5
J: TRBJ2-7
length: 14
D: .
CDR3: CASSYYRDNYEQYF
DNA: TGTGCCAGCAGTTACTATCGGGACAACTACGAGCAGTACTTC

size: once
V: TRBV11-2
J: TRBJ1-6
length: 15
D: .
CDR3: CASSPYRGQRSPLHF
DNA: TGTGCCAGCAGCCCCTACCGGGGGCAGCGGTCACCCCTCCACTTT

size: .
V: TRBV28
J: TRBJ2-2
length: 16
D: .
CDR3: CASSSLGVQNTGELFF
DNA: TGTGCCAGCAGCTCCCTTGGGGTGCAGAACACCGGGGAGCTGTTTTTT

size: .
V: TRBV25-1
J: TRBJ2-7
length: 15
D: .
CDR3: CASSASGADFYEQYF
DNA: TGTGCCAGCTCTGCCTCGGGAGCGGATTTCTACGAGCAGTACTTC

size: .
V: TRBV28
J: TRBJ1-5
length: 15
D: TRBD1
CDR3: CASSTDRVSNQPQHF
DNA: TGTGCCAGCAGCACGGACAGGGTAAGCAATCAGCCCCAGCATTTT

size: .
V: TRBV19
J: TRBJ1-5
length: 16
D: .
CDR3: CASSGSGFRAYQPQHF
DNA: TGTGCCAGTAGTGGGTCGGGGTTTAGAGCCTACCAGCCCCAGCATTTT

size: .
V: TRBV21-1
J: TRBJ2-3
length: 15
D: .
CDR3: CASSKLRDSTDTQYF
DNA: TGTGCCAGCAGCAAACTGCGGGATAGCACAGATACGCAGTATTTT

size: .
V: TRBV10-1
J: TRBJ2-2
length: 11
D: .
CDR3: CASSGEGELFF
DNA: TGCGCCAGCAGTGGAGAGGGGGAGCTGTTTTTT

size: .
V: TRBV28
J: TRBJ1-2
length: 14
D: .
CDR3: CASRLGTHNYGYTF
DNA: TGTGCCAGCAGGCTCGGGACACACAACTATGGCTACACCTTC

size: .
V: TRBV7-9
J: TRBJ1-1
length: 14
D: .
CDR3: CASSFGQGRSEAFF
DNA: TGTGCCAGCAGCTTCGGGCAGGGTAGGTCTGAAGCTTTCTTT

size: .
V: TRBV19
J: TRBJ2-6
length: 17
D: .
CDR3: CASSETGSWSGANVLTF
DNA: TGTGCCAGTAGTGAGACGGGGAGTTGGTCTGGGGCCAACGTCCTGACTTTC

size: .
V: TRBV5-4
J: TRBJ2-2
length: 16
D: .
CDR3: CASSLGLVTGTGELFF
DNA: TGTGCCAGCAGCTTAGGGTTAGTCACGGGCACCGGGGAGCTGTTTTTT

size: .
V: TRBV30
J: TRBJ2-7
length: 16
D: TRBD2
CDR3: CAWSVPSGRSVYEQYF
DNA: TGTGCCTGGAGTGTACCCAGCGGGAGGTCTGTCTACGAGCAGTACTTC